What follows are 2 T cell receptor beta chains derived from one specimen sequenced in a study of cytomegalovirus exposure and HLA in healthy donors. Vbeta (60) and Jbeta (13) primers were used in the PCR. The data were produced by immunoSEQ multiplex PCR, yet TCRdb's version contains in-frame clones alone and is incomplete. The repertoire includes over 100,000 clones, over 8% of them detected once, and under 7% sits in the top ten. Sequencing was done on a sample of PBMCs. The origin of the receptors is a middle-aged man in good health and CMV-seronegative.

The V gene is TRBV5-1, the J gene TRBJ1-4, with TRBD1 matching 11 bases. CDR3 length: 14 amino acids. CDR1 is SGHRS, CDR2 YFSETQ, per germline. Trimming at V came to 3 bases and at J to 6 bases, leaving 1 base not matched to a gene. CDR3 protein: CASSSGQGDEKLFF. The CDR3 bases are TGCGCCAGCAGCTCGGGACAGGGGGATGAAAAACTGTTTTTT. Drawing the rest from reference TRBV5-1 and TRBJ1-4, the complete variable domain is KAGVTQTPRYLIKTRGQQVTLSCSPISGHRSVSWYQQTPGQGLQFLFEYFSETQRNKGNFPGRFSGRQFSNSRSEMNVSTLELGDSALYLCASSSGQGDEKLFFGSGTQLSVL.

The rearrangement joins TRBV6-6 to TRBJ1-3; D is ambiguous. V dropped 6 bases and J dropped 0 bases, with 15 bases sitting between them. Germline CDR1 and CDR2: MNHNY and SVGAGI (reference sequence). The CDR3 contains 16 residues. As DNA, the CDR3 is TGTGCCAGCAGGTACCCGGACTCTTTCTCTGGAAACACCATATATTTT. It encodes CASRYPDSFSGNTIYF.